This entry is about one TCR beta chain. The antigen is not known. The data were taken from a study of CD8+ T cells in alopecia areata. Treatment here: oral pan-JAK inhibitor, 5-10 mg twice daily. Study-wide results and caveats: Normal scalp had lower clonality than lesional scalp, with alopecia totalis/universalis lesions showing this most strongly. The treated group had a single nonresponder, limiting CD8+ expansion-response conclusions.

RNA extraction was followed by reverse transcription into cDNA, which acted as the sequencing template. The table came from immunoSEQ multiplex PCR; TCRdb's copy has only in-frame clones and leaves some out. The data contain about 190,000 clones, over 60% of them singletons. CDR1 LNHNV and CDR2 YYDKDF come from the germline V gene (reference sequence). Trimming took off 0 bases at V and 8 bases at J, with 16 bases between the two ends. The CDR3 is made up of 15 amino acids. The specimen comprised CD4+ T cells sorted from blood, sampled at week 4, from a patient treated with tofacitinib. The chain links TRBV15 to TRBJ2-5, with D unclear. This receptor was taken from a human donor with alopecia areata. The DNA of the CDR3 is TGTGCCACCAGCAGAGATCAGGATCGAGTGGGAACCCAGTACTTC. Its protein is CATSRDQDRVGTQYF.